A single sample gave rise to the 21 T cell receptor beta chains below, sequenced in a study of cytomegalovirus exposure and HLA in healthy donors. Generated by immunoSEQ multiplex PCR, the TCRdb table keeps only in-frame clones and is missing some. The sample consists of around 61,000 clones, about 91% of them appearing once. Sequencing used PBMCs. The receptors here all came from a man between 18 and 29 years old in good health and CMV-seropositive.

The V call is TRBV6-4, the J call TRBJ2-7; 7 bases align to TRBD1. The germline CDR1 and CDR2 sequences are MRHNA and SNTAGT. This CDR3 is built from 14 residues. Trimming cost V 2 bases and J 4 bases; bases outside gene matches: 5. DNA of the CDR3: TGTGCCAGCAGTGACGAGGCAGGGGGATACGAGCAGTACTTC. Amino acid sequence: CASSDEAGGYEQYF.

The rearrangement uses TRBV5-5 and TRBJ2-7; D is undetermined. Germline V CDR1 and CDR2: SGHKS, YYEKEE (reference sequence). With 1 base removed from V and 3 bases from J, the gap between germline ends came to 5 bases. The CDR3 spans 12 residues. In DNA, the CDR3 is TGTGCCAGCAGCTTGATCGGCTACGAGCAGTACTTC. This gives the protein CASSLIGYEQYF.

J is TRBJ1-3 and V is TRBV19; weak D call: TRBD1 (5 bases). This CDR3 has 16 amino acids. The V end lost 3 bases, the J end lost 4 bases, and 16 bases lay between the germline ends. CDR1 and CDR2 (germline): LNHDA, SQIVND (reference sequence). CDR3 sequence: CASSIYPLRQGNTIYF. The CDR3 DNA is TGTGCCAGTAGTATTTACCCACTCCGACAGGGAAACACCATATATTTT.

The chain joins TRBV30 to TRBJ1-5, with TRBD1 matching 9 bases. Germline-derived CDR1 and CDR2 are GTSNPN and SVGIG (reference sequence). V shed 0 bases and J 6 bases; nucleotides not matched to a gene: 6. The CDR3 length is 15 residues. This CDR3 is CAWSVGQGIAQPQHF. CDR3 nucleotides: TGTGCCTGGAGTGTCGGACAGGGGATCGCTCAGCCCCAGCATTTT.

On this clone: The same CDR3 can be traced to other DNA sequences in this sample. This chain joins TRBV19 and TRBJ2-7; TRBD1 might be the D (6 bases). V was trimmed by 9 bases and J by 5 bases, leaving 11 bases between them. Germline V lookup: CDR1 LNHDA, CDR2 SQIVND (reference sequence). This CDR3 has 11 amino acids. CDR3: CARQGVHEQYF. The CDR3 bases are TGTGCCAGACAGGGTGTCCACGAGCAGTACTTC. The full variable domain, completed using reference TRBV19 and TRBJ2-7, is DGGITQSPKYLFRKEGQNVTLSCEQNLNHDAMYWYRQDPGQGLRLIYYSQIVNDFQKGDIAEGYSVSREKKESFPLTVTSAQKNPTAFYLCARQGVHEQYFGPGTRLTVT.

The rearrangement joins TRBV6-4 to TRBJ2-7; possible D gene TRBD2, 6 bases. Germline CDR1 and CDR2: MRHNA and SNTAGT. Trimming cost V 2 bases and J 0 bases, with 14 bases left between them. This CDR3 has 16 amino acids. The chain's CDR3 is CASSDKGGESSYEQYF. The CDR3 DNA reads as TGTGCCAGCAGTGACAAGGGCGGGGAGAGCTCCTACGAGCAGTACTTC.

The gene calls are TRBV11-2 and TRBJ2-1; 7 nucleotides line up with TRBD2. V shed 3 bases and J 5 bases; nucleotides not matched to a gene: 16. Germline-derived CDR1 and CDR2 are SGHAT and FQNNGV. The CDR3 covers 18 residues. CDR3 protein: CASSFPTVVAGVNNEQFF. CDR3 DNA: TGTGCCAGCAGCTTCCCTACGGTGGTAGCGGGTGTAAACAATGAGCAGTTCTTC.

The rearrangement joins TRBV10-3 to TRBJ2-1; 14 bases fit TRBD2. This CDR3 is 16 amino acids long. J was trimmed by 5 bases and V by 4 bases; bases with no gene match: 4. Germline V gene lookup returns CDR1 ENHRY and CDR2 SYGVKD. The CDR3 here is CAISAGTSGRDNEQFF. The CDR3 DNA reads TGTGCCATCAGTGCAGGGACTAGCGGGAGAGACAATGAGCAGTTCTTC.

This chain uses TRBV6-1 with TRBJ1-5; no clear D gene. Germline values: CDR1 MNHNS, CDR2 SASEGT. CDR3 length: 16 residues. V shed 2 bases and J shed 2 bases, with 13 bases lying between them. In nucleotides, the CDR3 is TGTGCCAGCAGTGAATACGAGGGCCCTGGCAATCAGCCCCAGCATTTT. It encodes CASSEYEGPGNQPQHF.

V and J are TRBV5-6 and TRBJ1-5, with D possibly being TRBD1 (6 bases). Between the trimmed V and J ends, which lost 1 base and 4 bases, there was a span of 15 bases. The germline V gene has CDR1 SGHDT and CDR2 YYEEEE. This CDR3 has 16 amino acids. CDR3 loop: CASSLSGAVSNQPQHF. CDR3 nucleotides: TGTGCCAGCAGCTTGTCAGGGGCGGTATCGAATCAGCCCCAGCATTTT.

This clone was observed once. This sequence joins TRBV2 and TRBJ2-7; D unresolved. V lost 7 bases and J 6 bases, leaving 10 bases between the germline ends. Germline CDR1 is SNHLY and CDR2 is FYNNEI. The CDR3 runs to 11 residues. This CDR3 reads CASNSIGEQYF. The CDR3 DNA sequence: TGTGCCAGCAACTCTATCGGCGAGCAGTACTTC.

This clone was recorded only once. Here the CDR3 omits its conserved ending phenylalanine or tryptophan, so a read error is the likely source. It is unclear where the CDR3 begins or ends on the DNA, so no DNA is shown, and the CDR3 is as TCRdb lists it. The chain uses TRBV5-4 and TRBJ2-7; the table calls TRBD2, which could not be checked here. The germline CDR1 and CDR2 sequences are SGHNT and YYREEE (reference sequence). With termini counted, the CDR3 has 14 amino acids. CDR3 region: CASRSGTSGSLEWA.

The V call is TRBV29-1, the J call TRBJ2-5; 7 bases are shared with TRBD1. CDR1 is SQVTM, CDR2 ANQGSEA, per germline. The CDR3 spans 14 residues. J lost 5 bases, V lost 7 bases, and 13 bases had no gene match. CDR3 protein: CSAVPTGLGETQYF. DNA for the CDR3: TGCAGCGCTGTTCCGACAGGGCTTGGGGAGACCCAGTACTTC.

The CDR3 coding sequence is TGCGCCAGCAGCCAGGGAATGACAGTGACCTACCCTAGCAATCAGCCCCAGCATTTT. Amino acids: CASSQGMTVTYPSNQPQHF. This chain uses TRBV4-1 with TRBJ1-5; D might be TRBD1 (5 bases). V lost 3 bases and J lost 0, with 21 bases in between. CDR1 is MGHRA, CDR2 YSYEKL, per germline. The CDR3 loop spans 19 amino acids.

The gene calls are TRBV27 and TRBJ1-5; D might be TRBD1 (5 bases). Germline CDR1 is MNHEY and CDR2 is SMNVEV (reference sequence). V lost 5 bases and J 7 bases, leaving 15 bases between the germline ends. CDR3 length: 14 amino acids. For the CDR3, the DNA is TGTGCCAGCAGTCCCGGGGGGGTAAGGCAGCCCCAGCATTTT. This encodes CASSPGGVRQPQHF.

The rearrangement uses TRBV6-5 and TRBJ2-1; 7 bases line up with TRBD1. The trim removed 7 bases at V and 9 bases at J, leaving 9 bases unmatched. CDR3 length: 13 residues. The germline V gene has CDR1 MNHEY and CDR2 SVGAGI. As DNA, the CDR3 is TGTGCCAGCAACTTCGACAGGGTTGGTGAGCAGTTCTTC. Its translation: CASNFDRVGEQFF.

The V call is TRBV28, the J call TRBJ1-1; D gene unclear. The germline V gene encodes CDR1 MDHEN and CDR2 SYDVKM. There are 14 residues in the CDR3. V dropped 2 bases and J dropped 2 bases, with 9 bases sitting between them. DNA of the CDR3: TGTGCCAGCAGTTTAGTCAGGCTAAACACTGAAGCTTTCTTT. This sequence encodes CASSLVRLNTEAFF.

The chain combines TRBV6-5 with TRBJ1-5, with D tentatively TRBD1 (5 bases). Germline-derived CDR1 and CDR2 are MNHEY and SVGAGI. With 4 bases removed from V and 7 bases from J, the gap between germline ends came to 11 bases. This CDR3 has 13 residues. The DNA for the CDR3 is TGTGCCAGCAGTTCAGGGATGAAGCAGCCCCAGCATTTT. Its translation: CASSSGMKQPQHF.

This clone was recorded only once. The chain has TRBV28 and TRBJ2-6; TRBD1 agrees at 7 bases. CDR3 size: 18 residues. The germline V gene encodes CDR1 MDHEN and CDR2 SYDVKM. With 2 bases clipped from V and 2 bases from J, the junction kept 9 bases outside the gene matches. This CDR3 is CASSLRVTGYPGANVLTF. For the CDR3, the DNA is TGTGCCAGCAGTTTAAGGGTGACAGGGTATCCTGGGGCCAACGTCCTGACTTTC. The whole variable domain, filled in from reference TRBV28 and TRBJ2-6, reads DVKVTQSSRYLVKRTGEKVFLECVQDMDHENMFWYRQDPGLGLRLIYFSYDVKMKEKGDIPEGYSVSREKKERFSLILESASTNQTSMYLCASSLRVTGYPGANVLTFGAGSRLTVL.

The chain is built from TRBV27 and TRBJ2-2; D is possibly TRBD2 (6 bases). V was pared by 2 bases and J by 6 bases, with 10 bases between. CDR1 is MNHEY and CDR2 is SMNVEV in the germline V gene (reference sequence). This CDR3 is 14 amino acids long. The DNA of the CDR3 is TGTGCCAGCAGTTTAGAAGGGAGGCCCGGGGAGCTGTTTTTT. This gives the protein CASSLEGRPGELFF.

The DNA of the CDR3 is TGTGCCAGCAGGGGATCAGGGGCAGGTCAGCCCCAGCATTTT. Its translation is CASRGSGAGQPQHF. This chain joins TRBV2 and TRBJ1-5, with D maybe TRBD1 (6 bases). Germline V gene lookup returns CDR1 SNHLY and CDR2 FYNNEI. The CDR3 length is 14 residues. V was pared by 6 bases and J by 6 bases, with 15 bases between.